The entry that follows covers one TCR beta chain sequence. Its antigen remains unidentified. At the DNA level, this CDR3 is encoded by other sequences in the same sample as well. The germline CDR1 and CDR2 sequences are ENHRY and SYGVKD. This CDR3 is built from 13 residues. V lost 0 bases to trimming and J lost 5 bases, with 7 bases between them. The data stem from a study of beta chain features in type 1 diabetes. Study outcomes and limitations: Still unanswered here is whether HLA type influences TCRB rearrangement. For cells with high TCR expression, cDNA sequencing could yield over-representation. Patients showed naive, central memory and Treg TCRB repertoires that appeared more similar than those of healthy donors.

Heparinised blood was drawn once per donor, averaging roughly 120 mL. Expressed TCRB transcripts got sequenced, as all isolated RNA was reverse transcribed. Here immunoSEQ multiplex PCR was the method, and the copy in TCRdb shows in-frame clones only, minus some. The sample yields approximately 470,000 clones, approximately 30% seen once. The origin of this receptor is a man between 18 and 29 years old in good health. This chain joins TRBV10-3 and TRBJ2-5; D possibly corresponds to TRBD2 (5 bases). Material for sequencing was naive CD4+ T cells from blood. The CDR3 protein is CAISESPGETQYF. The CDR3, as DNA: TGTGCCATCAGTGAGTCGCCGGGGGAGACCCAGTACTTC.